A selection of T cell receptor beta chains follows, all from one sample in a study of vaccination and CD4 T cells after COVID-19. For these TCRs, the target antigens are not known. TCRdb itself ran the PCR reads through MiXCR, one entry per CDR3 protein. Here the sample spans approximately 19,000 distinct CDR3 sequences, more than 50% being singletons. Sequenced sample: CD4+ T cells from blood, cultured in vitro. The receptor source for this set is a human donor who had recovered from COVID-19. Both conserved end residues are part of each CDR3. The order of the fields is D gene, V gene, J gene, clone size, CDR3 protein, CDR3 DNA. D genes are given only for firm matches. Rows may omit the clone size; those that give it use once, few, many or a size class.

>NA|TRBV28|TRBJ1-5|NA
CASSPKPVRAQHF
TGTGCCAGCAGTCCAAAGCCTGTAAGGGCCCAGCATTTT
>NA|TRBV20-1|TRBJ2-4|NA
CSASRGGPAGNIQYF
TGCAGTGCTTCCCGCGGGGGCCCAGCGGGAAACATTCAGTACTTC
>TRBD2|TRBV6-2/TRBV6-3|TRBJ2-5|NA
CASSFPLGREEEETQYF
TGTGCCAGCAGTTTCCCCTTGGGGCGGGAGGAGGAAGAGACCCAGTACTTC
>TRBD1|TRBV6-1|TRBJ2-2|NA
CASRRDRGDTGELFF
TGTGCCAGCAGACGGGACAGGGGCGACACCGGGGAGCTGTTTTTT
>NA|TRBV20-1|TRBJ1-1|NA
CSALTLNTEAFF
TGCAGTGCTCTAACCCTGAACACTGAAGCTTTCTTT
>TRBD1|TRBV12-3/TRBV12-4|TRBJ2-2|NA
CASTGTGSQNYYTGELFF
TGTGCCAGCACCGGGACAGGGTCCCAAAATTACTACACCGGGGAGCTGTTTTTT
>TRBD2|TRBV10-2|TRBJ2-7|NA
CASRAGGSEQYF
TGCGCCAGCCGGGCGGGGGGGAGCGAGCAGTACTTC
>NA|TRBV20-1|TRBJ2-5|NA
CSALSGGAQETQYF
TGCAGTGCATTGAGTGGAGGGGCCCAAGAGACCCAGTACTTC
>TRBD1|TRBV30|TRBJ1-2|few
CAWSAGQGGQYYGYTF
TGTGCCTGGAGTGCAGGACAGGGAGGACAGTACTATGGCTACACCTTC
>TRBD1|TRBV19|TRBJ1-5|NA
CVSSISGTGALNQPQHF
TGTGTCAGTAGTATCTCCGGGACAGGGGCCCTCAATCAGCCCCAGCATTTT
>TRBD1|TRBV30|TRBJ1-5|NA
CAWSKSGGGQPQHF
TGTGCCTGGAGTAAGTCAGGGGGCGGCCAGCCCCAGCATTTT
>NA|TRBV10-1|TRBJ2-3|once
CASSDLASDTQYF
TGCGCCAGCAGTGATTTAGCGTCAGATACGCAGTATTTT
>NA|TRBV7-2|TRBJ1-5|NA
CASTNRESGPQPQHF
TGTGCCAGCACCAACAGGGAGTCCGGGCCTCAGCCCCAGCATTTT
>TRBD1|TRBV6-1|TRBJ1-1|NA
CASTGQGGTEAFF
TGTGCCAGCACCGGACAGGGCGGCACTGAAGCTTTCTTT
>NA|TRBV20-1|TRBJ2-3|few
CSARVSPVSDTQYF
TGCAGTGCTAGAGTGAGCCCCGTGTCCGATACGCAGTATTTT
>TRBD2|TRBV27|TRBJ2-5|NA
CAGSTRGSWGETQYF
TGTGCCGGCAGTACGCGCGGGAGCTGGGGGGAGACCCAGTACTTC
>NA|TRBV11-2|TRBJ1-3|NA
CASSYGTWLKRRDTIYF
TGTGCCAGCAGCTATGGGACATGGCTCAAACGCCGGGACACCATATATTTT
>NA|TRBV5-1|TRBJ2-3|few
CASRLSGGSDTQYF
TGCGCCAGCAGATTATCCGGGGGATCAGATACGCAGTATTTT
>TRBD2|TRBV7-8|TRBJ2-2|NA
CASRALAGAGELFF
TGTGCCAGCAGAGCGCTAGCGGGGGCGGGGGAGCTGTTTTTT
>NA|TRBV11-3|TRBJ2-2|NA
CASRLQNTGELFF
TGTGCCAGCAGGCTCCAGAACACCGGGGAGCTGTTTTTT
>NA|TRBV28|TRBJ1-1|NA
CASSFIPLREGRNTEAFF
TGTGCCAGCAGTTTTATCCCCTTAAGGGAGGGGCGCAACACTGAAGCTTTCTTT
>TRBD2|TRBV24-1|TRBJ2-2|few
CATRREGTGELFF
TGTGCCACCAGGCGGGAGGGTACCGGGGAGCTGTTTTTT